This T cell receptor (beta chain) was identified in a study of cytomegalovirus exposure and HLA in healthy donors. Study context: Of the donors genotyped, approximately 400 in all, about 76% fell in the Caucasian-associated ancestry cluster.

Regarding the study as a whole: The authors enumerated around 150 TCR beta chains as linked to cytomegalovirus. V segments that were indistinguishable, TRBV6-2 and TRBV6-3 among them, were omitted from analysis.

The primer mix had 60 Vbeta and 13 Jbeta primers. Original processing methods: A later analysis tallied some 80 million unique TCR beta chains, 9 million to 12 million of them shared. Libraries were prepared by immunoSEQ multiplex PCR; TCRdb keeps only in-frame clonotypes and omits some of them. V, J and clone size reflect that table, while D and trimming were determined from the DNA. The repertoire includes 150,000 to 200,000 clones, 75% to 85% of them detected once, and 4.9% sits in the top ten. Germline CDR1 and CDR2: MNHNS and SASEGT. The CDR3 covers 18 residues. The trim removed 2 bases at V and 0 bases at J, leaving 11 bases unmatched. Comment on this clone: No antigen is known for it.

The sequence was collected from a woman aged 18-30 years in good health and CMV-seropositive. V is TRBV6-1 and J is TRBJ2-7, with 9 bases matching TRBD2. The material sequenced was PBMCs. The CDR3 nucleotides are TGTGCCAGCAGTGAAATCCCAGGGCTAGCGGGGAGCTCCTACGAGCAGTACTTC. Protein sequence: CASSEIPGLAGSSYEQYF.